Described below is a single T cell receptor beta chain sequence and its context. The sample comes from a study of blood T cell repertoires in COVID-19. The overall study: Acute-phase and convalescent COVID-19 samples originated in the United States, Italy and Spain. T cells, B-cell-depleted T cells, or PBMCs provided the cDNA or gDNA that served as material.

The CDR3 loop spans 16 amino acids. The germline gives CDR1 MNHNS, CDR2 SASEGT. V dropped 4 bases and J dropped 0; count of bases not matched to a gene: 7. Per the authors' pipeline: Amplification of reference gene primers provided the estimated nucleated cell counts. Sequencing was performed with immunoSEQ multiplex PCR; in TCRdb, only in-frame clones are kept and a portion is missing. V and J calls and clone size come straight from that table; D and trimming were deduced from the DNA. The table includes 400,000 to 550,000 clones, about 89% detected once. Material: peripheral blood. This chain links TRBV6-1 with TRBJ2-5; 8 bases match TRBD2. This sequence was found in a woman in her twenties or thirties with acute or convalescent COVID-19. This CDR3 is CASSVLAGTDQETQYF. The CDR3 DNA reads as TGTGCCAGCAGTGTGCTAGCGGGTACGGACCAAGAGACCCAGTACTTC.